This entry lists 19 T cell receptor beta chains sequenced from one sample in a study of blood T cell repertoires in COVID-19 (dated by TCRdb to about 2020). The library came from the immunoSEQ multiplex PCR assay. TCRdb carries this immuneACCESS record with in-frame sequences only. Its versions omit some clonotypes, under half of them owing to an unresolved V gene in the studies checked, with the rest unexplained. Present in this sample are hundreds of thousands of clones, roughly 80% of which were seen just once. 4.5% to 5% of the sample lies in the top ten. Sequencing was performed on PBMCs or T cells enriched from blood (not recorded which). Receptor source: a woman aged 50 to 65 who had been exposed to COVID-19.

V and J are TRBV10-3 and TRBJ1-1; 10 bases are shared with TRBD1. From germline, CDR1 is ENHRY and CDR2 SYGVKD. The junction had 13 bases not matched to a gene; V was cut back by 8 bases and J by 10 bases. The CDR3 is 14 residues long. In DNA, the CDR3 is TGTGCCATCGCCAGAACGGACAGGGGGGCTGGAGCTTTCTTT. Protein: CAIARTDRGAGAFF.

The CDR3, as DNA: TGTGCCAGCAGCGTCCACACAGGGCTAAACTATGGCTACACCTTC. This sequence encodes CASSVHTGLNYGYTF. J is TRBJ1-2 and V is TRBV9; the D gene is possibly TRBD1 (6 bases). This CDR3 is built from 15 residues. In germline, CDR1 is SGDLS, CDR2 YYNGEE. Trimming removed 2 bases from V and 2 bases from J, with 13 bases in between.

The chain combines TRBV5-4 with TRBJ1-1, with 9 bases that match TRBD1. The V and J ends lost 3 bases and 5 bases, in that order; junction bases with no gene match: 11. Germline loops: CDR1 SGHNT, CDR2 YYREEE (reference sequence). The CDR3 loop spans 16 amino acids. In DNA, the CDR3 is TGTGCCAGCAGCTCAGGTACCGGGACAGGGAGAACTGAAGCTTTCTTT. Its translation: CASSSGTGTGRTEAFF.

The chain is built from TRBV15 and TRBJ2-7, with TRBD1 identical over 8 bases. V was clipped by 4 bases and J by 7 bases; unmatched bases: 9. This CDR3 has 14 residues. CDR1 is LNHNV, CDR2 YYDKDF, per germline (reference sequence). CDR3 sequence (DNA): TGTGCCACCAGCACATCGGGACAGGTGGAGGAGCAGTACTTC. Its protein is CATSTSGQVEEQYF. The full variable domain, its missing parts supplied by reference TRBV15 and TRBJ2-7, is DAMVIQNPRYQVTQFGKPVTLSCSQTLNHNVMYWYQQKSSQAPKLLFHYYDKDFNNEADTPDNFQSRRPNTSFCFLDIRSPGLGDTAMYLCATSTSGQVEEQYFGPGTRLTVT.

The genes are TRBV4-1 and TRBJ2-1; 9 bases fit TRBD1. V shed 4 bases, J shed 9 bases, and the junction held 7 bases outside the gene matches. The CDR3 covers 14 residues. Germline CDR1 and CDR2: MGHRA and YSYEKL. Here the CDR3 reads CASSPRQGGGEQFF. Written as DNA, the CDR3 is TGCGCCAGCAGCCCCCGACAGGGGGGCGGTGAGCAGTTCTTC.

The chain combines TRBV6-5 with TRBJ1-5, with D tentatively TRBD1 (5 bases). CDR3 length equals 14 residues. V shed 6 bases and J shed 3 bases, with 12 bases lying between them. CDR1 MNHEY and CDR2 SVGAGI come from the germline V gene. The CDR3 region is CASSHDRYNQPQHF. The CDR3 DNA sequence: TGTGCCAGCAGCCACGACAGATACAATCAGCCCCAGCATTTT.

CDR3 sequence: CASALGGALEGYTF. DNA of the CDR3: TGTGCCAGCGCCCTAGGGGGCGCGTTGGAGGGCTACACCTTC. The rearrangement uses TRBV6-5 and TRBJ1-2; TRBD1 matches 7 bases. CDR3 length equals 14 residues. Germline trimming cut 8 bases from V and 8 bases from J; bases unmatched to any gene: 14. Germline CDR1 and CDR2: MNHEY and SVGAGI.

This clone was seen a handful of times. V gene TRBV7-2 combines with J gene TRBJ1-4, with 7 bases matching TRBD1. V lost 5 bases and J lost 4; bases outside the gene matches: 7. Germline lookup yields CDR1 SGHTA and CDR2 FQGNSA. The length of the CDR3 is 15 residues. The CDR3 loop reads CASSTHGTVNEKLFF. The CDR3 DNA follows: TGTGCCAGCAGCACCCACGGGACAGTTAATGAAAAACTGTTTTTT.

This clone was seen a handful of times. This chain links TRBV3-1 (or the pseudogene TRBV3-2) with TRBJ1-3; D call uncertain. The V and J ends lost 4 bases and 0 bases respectively, with 10 bases between them. CDR3 length: 15 residues. Germline V gene lookup returns CDR1 LGHDT and CDR2 YNNKEL (reference sequence). This chain's CDR3 is CASSLGALSGNTIYF. In nucleotides, the CDR3 is TGTGCCAGCAGCCTGGGCGCCCTCTCTGGAAACACCATATATTTT.

The rearrangement uses TRBV5-6 and TRBJ2-7; TRBD1 is a possible D gene (6 bases). Germline V lookup: CDR1 SGHDT, CDR2 YYEEEE. The CDR3 has 16 residues. With 0 bases removed from V and 1 base from J, the gap between germline ends came to 14 bases. DNA of the CDR3: TGTGCCAGCAGCTTGGGGGGGCCAGGGCTATCCTACGAGCAGTACTTC. This encodes CASSLGGPGLSYEQYF.

The V gene is TRBV18, the J gene TRBJ2-2; D unresolved. This CDR3 contains 15 residues. Trimming removed 3 bases from V and 0 bases from J, with 8 bases in between. Germline V lookup: CDR1 KGHSH, CDR2 LQKENI. CDR3 sequence reads: CASSPGRANTGELFF. CDR3 nucleotides: TGTGCCAGCTCACCGGGTCGGGCGAACACCGGGGAGCTGTTTTTT. The full variable domain, with the rest looked up from reference TRBV18 and TRBJ2-2, is NAGVMQNPRHLVRRRGQEARLRCSPMKGHSHVYWYRQLPEEGLKFMVYLQKENIIDESGMPKERFSAEFPKEGPSILRIQQVVRGDSAAYFCASSPGRANTGELFFGEGSRLTVL.

The J gene is TRBJ2-2, the V gene TRBV7-3; 8 nucleotides align to TRBD2. This CDR3 contains 16 residues. The germline CDR1 and CDR2 sequences are SGHTA and FQGTGA. V lost 5 bases and J lost 1; bases outside the gene matches: 6. The CDR3 reads CASSISSGGNTGELFF. CDR3 nucleotides: TGTGCCAGCAGCATTTCGAGCGGGGGGAACACCGGGGAGCTGTTTTTT.

CDR3 sequence reads: CASSQGGQGARYGYTF. CDR3 sequence (DNA): TGTGCCAGCAGCCAAGGAGGACAGGGGGCGCGGTATGGCTACACCTTC. The chain employs TRBV3-1 (or the pseudogene TRBV3-2) and TRBJ1-2; 11 bases match TRBD1. Per germline, CDR1 LGHDT and CDR2 YNNKEL (reference sequence). V gave up 1 base and J gave up 5 bases; unmatched junction bases: 6. The CDR3 has 16 residues.

CDR3 DNA: TGTGCCAGCAGCTCAACAGGGGGTTTTAATGAAAAACTGTTTTTT. It specifies CASSSTGGFNEKLFF. The rearrangement links TRBV7-9 to TRBJ1-4; 8 bases match TRBD1. This CDR3 comprises 15 residues. With V trimmed by 4 bases and J by 4 bases, 5 bases remained unmatched. The V gene's germline CDR1 is SEHNR and CDR2 FQNEAQ (reference sequence). The full variable domain, in which reference TRBV7-9 and TRBJ1-4 provide the parts outside the CDR3, is DTGVSQNPRHKITKRGQNVTFRCDPISEHNRLYWYRQTLGQGPEFLTYFQNEAQLEKSRLLSDRFSAERPKGSFSTLEIQRTEQGDSAMYLCASSSTGGFNEKLFFGSGTQLSVL.

The J gene is TRBJ1-1, the V gene TRBV3-1 (or the pseudogene TRBV3-2); TRBD1 agrees at 9 bases. CDR1 is LGHDT and CDR2 is YNNKEL in the germline V gene (reference sequence). V lost 5 bases, J lost 4 bases, and 11 bases stayed unmatched. This CDR3 is built from 16 residues. The CDR3 DNA is TGTGCCAGCAGCTCAGGACAGGGGACGAGGAGCACTGAAGCTTTCTTT. It encodes CASSSGQGTRSTEAFF.

The rearrangement joins TRBV19 to TRBJ2-3; D is possibly TRBD1 (6 bases). Germline lookup yields CDR1 LNHDA and CDR2 SQIVND (reference sequence). The CDR3 totals 15 residues. The V gene lost 2 bases and the J gene lost 5 bases, with 14 bases spanning the gap. The CDR3 reads CASSILTGIGDTQYF. The CDR3 DNA sequence: TGTGCCAGTAGTATACTCACAGGGATAGGAGATACGCAGTATTTT.

This clone was counted only a few times. The chain employs TRBV4-3 and TRBJ2-2; unclear D gene. V was pared by 4 bases and J by 0 bases, with 9 bases between. The CDR3 is 15 amino acids. From germline, CDR1 is LGHNA and CDR2 YSLEER. CDR3 in amino acids: CASSRSFPNTGELFF. CDR3 nucleotides: TGCGCCAGCAGCCGTTCATTCCCGAACACCGGGGAGCTGTTTTTT.

The chain is built from TRBV5-8 and TRBJ1-3; no clear D gene. V gave up 1 base and J gave up 2 bases, with 10 bases separating them. CDR1 and CDR2 (germline): SGHTS, YDEGEE. This CDR3 spans 15 amino acids. The CDR3 loop reads CASSLRLTAGNTIYF. DNA for the CDR3: TGTGCCAGCAGCTTGCGATTGACTGCTGGAAACACCATATATTTT.

V gene TRBV5-1 combines with J gene TRBJ2-5; 11 bases line up with TRBD2. This CDR3 spans 16 amino acids. J lost 0 bases, V lost 4 bases, and 5 bases had no gene match. Per the germline V gene, CDR1 is SGHRS and CDR2 is YFSETQ. The CDR3 DNA is TGCGCCAGCAGCCCAGGGACTAGCGGTAACCAAGAGACCCAGTACTTC. Its translation: CASSPGTSGNQETQYF. Drawing the rest from reference TRBV5-1 and TRBJ2-5, the complete variable domain is KAGVTQTPRYLIKTRGQQVTLSCSPISGHRSVSWYQQTPGQGLQFLFEYFSETQRNKGNFPGRFSGRQFSNSRSEMNVSTLELGDSALYLCASSPGTSGNQETQYFGPGTRLLVL.